A single sample is the source of the 9 T cell receptor beta chains below, sequenced in a study of T cell responses to AZD1222 COVID-19 vaccine. TCRdb keeps only in-frame clones here, not all; method: immunoSEQ multiplex PCR. The sample includes about 130,000 clones, 87% of them seen just once. The source was peripheral blood, collected on day 0 of AZD1222 vaccination. The receptors were sampled from an adult in good health.

This clone has only one observation. V gene TRBV27 combines with J gene TRBJ2-5; 9 bases match TRBD2. The CDR3 has 17 amino acids. V was clipped by 6 bases and J by 5 bases; unmatched bases: 16. Per the germline V gene, CDR1 is MNHEY and CDR2 is SMNVEV (reference sequence). This CDR3 reads CASRPRTSALSWETQYF. Here the CDR3 DNA reads TGTGCCAGCAGACCCCGGACTAGCGCTTTATCCTGGGAGACCCAGTACTTC.

This clone has more than one count but fewer than ten. V is TRBV5-1 and J is TRBJ1-4; maybe TRBD1 (5 bases). The germline V gene has CDR1 SGHRS and CDR2 YFSETQ. The CDR3 has 16 amino acids. Trimming stripped 0 bases from V and 8 bases from J, with 17 bases between. Here the CDR3 DNA reads TGCGCCAGCAGCTTGGGTTATGGTCAGGGAGACGAAAAACTGTTTTTT. Its protein is CASSLGYGQGDEKLFF.

The chain recombines TRBV21-1 with TRBJ1-5. TRBV21-1 is annotated as a pseudogene. CDR3 length equals 17 residues. CDR3 region: CASSTRGTEIPNQPQHF. The CDR3 DNA reads as TGTGCCAGCAGCACCCGCGGGACGGAGATTCCTAATCAGCCCCAGCATTTT.

The chain carries TRBV5-6 and TRBJ2-5; TRBD2 aligns across 9 bases. Germline trimming cut 0 bases from V and 0 bases from J; bases unmatched to any gene: 3. The germline V gene has CDR1 SGHDT and CDR2 YYEEEE. The CDR3 is made up of 16 amino acids. The CDR3 sequence: CASSLGLAANQETQYF. DNA of the CDR3: TGTGCCAGCAGCTTGGGACTAGCGGCAAACCAAGAGACCCAGTACTTC.

V is TRBV7-9 and J is TRBJ2-3; D is possibly TRBD2 (6 bases). V was trimmed by 3 bases and J by 6 bases, leaving 13 bases between them. The CDR3 is 14 amino acids. Per germline, CDR1 SEHNR and CDR2 FQNEAQ (reference sequence). The DNA of the CDR3 is TGTGCCAGCAGCTTGAAGACTAGAGGGGATACGCAGTATTTT. This codes for CASSLKTRGDTQYF.

The rearrangement uses TRBV3-1 (or the pseudogene TRBV3-2) and TRBJ1-4, with D hard to call. V lost 0 bases and J 8 bases, leaving 19 bases between the germline ends. The germline V gene encodes CDR1 LGHDT and CDR2 YNNKEL (reference sequence). This CDR3 comprises 17 residues. This CDR3 is CASSQDKRCERGEKLFF. The DNA for the CDR3 is TGTGCCAGCAGCCAAGATAAAAGGTGCGAGAGAGGAGAAAAACTGTTTTTT.

This clone came up once. The chain couples TRBV5-1 to TRBJ1-4; no definite D call. Trimming shortened V by 3 bases and J by 0 bases, and 6 bases separated the two germline ends. This CDR3 has 14 residues. Germline CDR1 is SGHRS and CDR2 is YFSETQ. The CDR3 spells CASSSPPTNEKLFF. The DNA for the CDR3 is TGCGCCAGCAGCTCCCCTCCAACTAATGAAAAACTGTTTTTT. Filled out from reference TRBV5-1 and TRBJ1-4, the complete variable domain reads KAGVTQTPRYLIKTRGQQVTLSCSPISGHRSVSWYQQTPGQGLQFLFEYFSETQRNKGNFPGRFSGRQFSNSRSEMNVSTLELGDSALYLCASSSPPTNEKLFFGSGTQLSVL.

The chain employs TRBV28 and TRBJ2-1; D ambiguous. V lost 6 bases and J lost 2, with 11 bases in between. The CDR3 contains 14 residues. The germline gives CDR1 MDHEN, CDR2 SYDVKM. The CDR3 DNA sequence: TGTGCCAGCAGCCTAATCCTAGCCTACAATGAGCAGTTCTTC. This gives the protein CASSLILAYNEQFF.

The chain carries TRBV10-3 and TRBJ2-3, with 8 nucleotides matching TRBD2. The V gene end was trimmed by 4 bases and the J gene end by 5 bases; junction bases not matched to a gene: 5. The germline CDR1 and CDR2 sequences are ENHRY and SYGVKD. The CDR3 is 14 residues long. The CDR3 nucleotides are TGTGCCATCAGTGTAACGGGAGGGGGAGATACGCAGTATTTT. Translating it yields CAISVTGGGDTQYF.